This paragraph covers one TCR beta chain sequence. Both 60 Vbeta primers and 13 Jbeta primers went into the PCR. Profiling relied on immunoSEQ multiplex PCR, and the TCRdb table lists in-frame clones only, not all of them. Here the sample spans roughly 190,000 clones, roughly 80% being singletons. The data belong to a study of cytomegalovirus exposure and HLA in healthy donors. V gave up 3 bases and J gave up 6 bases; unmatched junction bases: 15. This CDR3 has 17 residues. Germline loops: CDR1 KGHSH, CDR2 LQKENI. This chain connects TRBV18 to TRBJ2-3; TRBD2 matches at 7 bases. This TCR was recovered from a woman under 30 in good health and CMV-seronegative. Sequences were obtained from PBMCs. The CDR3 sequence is CASSPNRGTNLEDTQYF. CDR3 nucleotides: TGTGCCAGCTCACCCAATCGCGGGACTAACCTCGAGGATACGCAGTATTTT.